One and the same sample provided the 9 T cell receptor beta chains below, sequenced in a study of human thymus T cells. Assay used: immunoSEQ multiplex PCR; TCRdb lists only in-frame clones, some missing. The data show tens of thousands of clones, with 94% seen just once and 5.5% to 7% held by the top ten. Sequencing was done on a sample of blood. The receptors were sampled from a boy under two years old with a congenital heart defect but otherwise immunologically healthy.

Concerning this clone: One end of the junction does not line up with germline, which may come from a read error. CDR3 residues: CAGSAGKTNEKLFF. In nucleotides, the CDR3 is TGTGCCGGCAGCGCAGGGAAGACTAATGAAAAACTGTTTTTT. This sequence joins TRBV2 and TRBJ1-4, with D possibly matching TRBD1 (5 bases). The CDR3 spans 14 residues. Germline V CDR1 and CDR2: SNHLY, FYNNEI.

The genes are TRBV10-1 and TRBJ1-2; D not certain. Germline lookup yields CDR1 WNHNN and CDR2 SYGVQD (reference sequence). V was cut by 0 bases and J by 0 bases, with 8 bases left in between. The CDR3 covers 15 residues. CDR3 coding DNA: TGCGCCAGCAGTGAGTCTGGACCAGCTAACTATGGCTACACCTTC. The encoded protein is CASSESGPANYGYTF.

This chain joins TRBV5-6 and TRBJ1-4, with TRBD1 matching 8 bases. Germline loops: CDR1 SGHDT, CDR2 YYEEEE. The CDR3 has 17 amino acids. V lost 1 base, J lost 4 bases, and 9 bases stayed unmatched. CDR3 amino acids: CASSLRTNRGYNEKLFF. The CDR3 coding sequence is TGTGCCAGCAGCTTGAGGACAAACAGGGGGTATAATGAAAAACTGTTTTTT.

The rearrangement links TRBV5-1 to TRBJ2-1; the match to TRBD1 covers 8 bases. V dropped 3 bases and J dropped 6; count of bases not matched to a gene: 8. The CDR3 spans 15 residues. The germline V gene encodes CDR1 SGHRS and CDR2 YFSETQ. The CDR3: CASSSWDRSANEQFF. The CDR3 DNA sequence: TGCGCCAGCAGCTCGTGGGACAGGTCAGCCAATGAGCAGTTCTTC.

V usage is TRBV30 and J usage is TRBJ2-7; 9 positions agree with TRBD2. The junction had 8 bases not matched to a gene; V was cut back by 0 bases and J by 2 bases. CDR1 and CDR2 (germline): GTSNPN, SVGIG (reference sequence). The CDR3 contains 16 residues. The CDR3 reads CAWSVRTQRGAYEQYF. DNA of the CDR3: TGTGCCTGGAGTGTAAGGACGCAGCGGGGGGCCTACGAGCAGTACTTC. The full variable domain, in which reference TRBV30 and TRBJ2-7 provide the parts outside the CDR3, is SQTIHQWPATLVQPVGSPLSLECTVEGTSNPNLYWYRQAAGRGLQLLFYSVGIGQISSEVPQNLSASRPQDRQFILSSKKLLLSDSGFYLCAWSVRTQRGAYEQYFGPGTRLTVT.

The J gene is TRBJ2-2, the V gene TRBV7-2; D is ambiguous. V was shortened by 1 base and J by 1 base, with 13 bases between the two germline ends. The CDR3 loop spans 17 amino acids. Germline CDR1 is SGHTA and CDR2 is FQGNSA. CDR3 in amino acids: CASSLDLGRKNTGELFF. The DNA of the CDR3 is TGTGCCAGCAGCTTAGACTTGGGCAGGAAGAACACCGGGGAGCTGTTTTTT. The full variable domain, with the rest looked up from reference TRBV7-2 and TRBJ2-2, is GAGVSQSPSNKVTEKGKDVELRCDPISGHTALYWYRQSLGQGLEFLIYFQGNSAPDKSGLPSDRFSAERTGGSVSTLTIQRTQQEDSAVYLCASSLDLGRKNTGELFFGEGSRLTVL.

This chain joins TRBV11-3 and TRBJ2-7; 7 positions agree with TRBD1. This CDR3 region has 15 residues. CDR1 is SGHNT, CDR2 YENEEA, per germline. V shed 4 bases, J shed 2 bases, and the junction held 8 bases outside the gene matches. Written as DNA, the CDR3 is TGTGCCAGCAGCTCTGGCTCGGGACAGACCTACGAGCAGTACTTC. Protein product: CASSSGSGQTYEQYF.

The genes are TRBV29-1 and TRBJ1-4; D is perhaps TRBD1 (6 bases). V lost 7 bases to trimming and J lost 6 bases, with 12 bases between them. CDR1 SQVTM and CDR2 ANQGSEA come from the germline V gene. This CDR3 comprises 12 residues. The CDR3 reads CSASAGDEKLFF. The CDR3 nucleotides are TGCAGCGCCTCAGCAGGGGATGAAAAACTGTTTTTT.

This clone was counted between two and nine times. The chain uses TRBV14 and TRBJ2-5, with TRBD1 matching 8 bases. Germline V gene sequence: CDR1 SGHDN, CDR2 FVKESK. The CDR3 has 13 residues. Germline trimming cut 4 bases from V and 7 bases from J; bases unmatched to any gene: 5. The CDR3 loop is CASSPSGGWTQYF. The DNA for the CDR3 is TGTGCCAGCAGCCCGTCAGGGGGCTGGACCCAGTACTTC.